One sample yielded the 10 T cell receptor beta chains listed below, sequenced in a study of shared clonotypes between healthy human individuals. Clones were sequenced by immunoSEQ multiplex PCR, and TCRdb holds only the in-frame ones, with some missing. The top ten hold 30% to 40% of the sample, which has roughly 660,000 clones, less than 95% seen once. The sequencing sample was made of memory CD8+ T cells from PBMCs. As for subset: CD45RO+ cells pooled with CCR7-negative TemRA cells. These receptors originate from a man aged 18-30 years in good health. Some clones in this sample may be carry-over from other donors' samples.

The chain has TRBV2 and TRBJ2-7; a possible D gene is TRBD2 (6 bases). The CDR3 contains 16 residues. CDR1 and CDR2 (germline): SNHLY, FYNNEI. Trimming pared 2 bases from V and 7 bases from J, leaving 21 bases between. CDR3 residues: CASSETRDSLSREQYF. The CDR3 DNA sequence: TGTGCCAGCAGTGAAACCCGGGACTCCCTTTCGAGGGAGCAGTACTTC.

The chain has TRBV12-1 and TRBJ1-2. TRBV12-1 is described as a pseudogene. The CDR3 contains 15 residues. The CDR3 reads CAPAHGCAGGYGYTF. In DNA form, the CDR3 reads TGTGCCCCCGCCCACGGTTGCGCGGGAGGCTATGGCTACACCTTC.

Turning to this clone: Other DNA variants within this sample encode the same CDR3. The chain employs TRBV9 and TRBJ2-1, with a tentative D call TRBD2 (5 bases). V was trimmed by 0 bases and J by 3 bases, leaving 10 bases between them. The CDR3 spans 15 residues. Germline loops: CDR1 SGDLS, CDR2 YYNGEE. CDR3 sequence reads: CASSVDRGSYNEQFF. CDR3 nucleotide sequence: TGTGCCAGCAGCGTAGACCGGGGAAGCTACAATGAGCAGTTCTTC. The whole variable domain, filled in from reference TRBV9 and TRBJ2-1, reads DSGVTQTPKHLITATGQRVTLRCSPRSGDLSVYWYQQSLDQGLQFLIQYYNGEERAKGNILERFSAQQFPDLHSELNLSSLELGDSALYFCASSVDRGSYNEQFFGPGTRLTVL.

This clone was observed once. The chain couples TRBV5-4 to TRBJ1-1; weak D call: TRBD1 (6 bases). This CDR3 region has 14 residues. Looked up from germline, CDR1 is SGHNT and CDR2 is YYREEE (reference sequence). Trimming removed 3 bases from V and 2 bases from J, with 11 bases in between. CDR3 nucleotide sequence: TGTGCCAGCAGCTACGGGACATACAACACTGAAGCTTTCTTT. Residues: CASSYGTYNTEAFF.

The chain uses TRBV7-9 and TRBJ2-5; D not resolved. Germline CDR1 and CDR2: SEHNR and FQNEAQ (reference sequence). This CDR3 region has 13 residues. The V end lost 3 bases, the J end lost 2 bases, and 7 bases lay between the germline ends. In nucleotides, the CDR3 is TGTGCCAGCAGCTTCCCTATTCAAGAGACCCAGTACTTC. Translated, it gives CASSFPIQETQYF.

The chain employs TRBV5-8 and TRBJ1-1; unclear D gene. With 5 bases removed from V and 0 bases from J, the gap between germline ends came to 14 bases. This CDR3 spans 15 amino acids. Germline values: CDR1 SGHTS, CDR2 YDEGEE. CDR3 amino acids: CASSYGPNLNTEAFF. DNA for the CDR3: TGTGCCAGCAGTTACGGACCCAACCTGAACACTGAAGCTTTCTTT. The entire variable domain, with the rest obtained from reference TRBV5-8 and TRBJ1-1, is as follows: EAGVTQSPTHLIKTRGQQATLRCSPISGHTSVYWYQQALGLGLQFLLWYDEGEERNRGNFPPRFSGRQFPNYSSELNVNALELEDSALYLCASSYGPNLNTEAFFGQGTRLTVV.

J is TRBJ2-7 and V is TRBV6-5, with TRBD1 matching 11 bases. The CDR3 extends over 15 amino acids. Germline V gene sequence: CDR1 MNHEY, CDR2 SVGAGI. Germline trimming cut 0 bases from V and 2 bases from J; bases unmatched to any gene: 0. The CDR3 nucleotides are TGTGCCAGCAGTTACTCGGGACAGGGGGCCTACGAGCAGTACTTC. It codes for CASSYSGQGAYEQYF.

CDR3 coding DNA: TGTGCCAGTAGTACCCTTTACACAGGGGGCAATGGCAATCAGCCCCAGCATTTT. It codes for CASSTLYTGGNGNQPQHF. The chain couples TRBV19 to TRBJ1-5; TRBD1 matches 9 bases. CDR3 length: 18 residues. Germline CDR1 LNHDA, CDR2 SQIVND (reference sequence). Trimming at V came to 4 bases and at J to 2 bases, leaving 12 bases not matched to a gene.

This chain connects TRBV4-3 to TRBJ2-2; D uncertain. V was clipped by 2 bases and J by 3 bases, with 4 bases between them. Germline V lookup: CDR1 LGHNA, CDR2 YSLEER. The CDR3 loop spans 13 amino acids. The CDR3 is CASSQWHTGELFF. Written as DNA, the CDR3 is TGCGCCAGCAGCCAATGGCACACCGGGGAGCTGTTTTTT.

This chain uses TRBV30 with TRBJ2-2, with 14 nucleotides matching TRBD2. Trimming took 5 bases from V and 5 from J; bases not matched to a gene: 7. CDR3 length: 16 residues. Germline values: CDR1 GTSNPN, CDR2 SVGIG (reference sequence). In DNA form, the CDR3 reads TGTGCCTGGGGGACTAGCGGGAGAATGTTGACCGGGGAGCTGTTTTTT. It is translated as CAWGTSGRMLTGELFF.